Below, 4 T cell receptor beta chains from the same sample are listed, as sequenced in a study of Graves' ophthalmopathy and Graves' hyperthyroidism. For repertoire sequencing, the TCR beta CDR3 regions were amplified from RNA transcripts. Following a first-round RT-PCR that used HTBI primers, a second-round multiplex PCR was carried out. Using its own MiXCR run on the multiplex PCR reads, TCRdb lists one record per CDR3 protein. Here the sample spans around 520,000 distinct CDR3 sequences, roughly 40% being singletons. Sequences were obtained from peripheral blood or thyroid tissue (not recorded which). The source is an adult man with Graves' hyperthyroidism.

The chain has TRBV7-2 and TRBJ2-7; 8 nucleotides agree with TRBD2. There are 17 residues in the CDR3. Trimming took 1 base from V and 7 from J; bases not matched to a gene: 15. Looked up from germline, CDR1 is SGHTA and CDR2 is FQGNSA. The DNA for the CDR3 is TGTGCCAGCAGCTTAGGGGAGCAGCGGGAGCCCCGCAATGAGCAGTACTTC. It yields the protein CASSLGEQREPRNEQYF.

V gene TRBV7-6 combines with J gene TRBJ2-2, with 8 positions matching TRBD1. Germline loops: CDR1 SGHVS, CDR2 FNYEAQ. V was clipped by 5 bases and J by 4 bases; unmatched bases: 12. This CDR3 contains 17 residues. The CDR3 nucleotides are TGTGCCAGCAGCCAGACCCCGGGACAGGAGACCACCGGGGAGCTGTTTTTT. Its protein product is CASSQTPGQETTGELFF.

This clonotype was counted many times. The rearrangement links TRBV24-1 to TRBJ1-1; possibly TRBD1 for D (5 bases). Trimming cost V 3 bases and J 5 bases, with 12 bases left between them. The CDR3 is 14 residues long. Germline loops: CDR1 KGHDR, CDR2 SFDVKD. The CDR3 loop reads CATSDPRSGTEAFF. CDR3 bases: TGTGCCACCAGTGATCCAAGATCAGGGACTGAAGCTTTCTTT.

The chain links TRBV7-3 to TRBJ1-1; D is ambiguous. Between the trimmed V and J ends, which lost 6 bases and 6 bases, there was a span of 14 bases. The CDR3 loop spans 13 amino acids. Germline assignment: CDR1 SGHTA and CDR2 FQGTGA. CDR3 coding DNA: TGTGCCAGCAGTTTGACATCCCAGGCTGAAGCTTTCTTT. Protein sequence: CASSLTSQAEAFF.